Sequencing of this T cell receptor beta chain was carried out in a study of T cell responses to AZD1222 COVID-19 vaccine. Assay used: immunoSEQ multiplex PCR; TCRdb lists only in-frame clones, some missing. The table lists about 130,000 clones, 75% to 90% of them singletons. Findings of the study overall: The donor group comprised mostly white British people and more females; the analysis possibly underestimated clonal diversity. A reported finding is that nearly half of spike-specific TCRs target unmutated variant regions.

CDR1 is MDHEN and CDR2 is SYDVKM in the germline V gene. Deletions cut 5 bases from V and 5 bases from J, with 18 bases between. The CDR3 covers 16 residues. A remark on this clone: Its antigen is currently unknown.

Second-dose groups at about 4 or about 12 weeks were pooled. This clonotype was sampled from an adult who received the AZD1222 COVID-19 vaccine. The chain recombines TRBV28 with TRBJ1-4, with D possibly matching TRBD1 (6 bases). Source: peripheral blood, taken 28 days after the second AZD1222 dose. The CDR3 region is CASSPLDRRTNEKLFF. DNA of the CDR3: TGTGCCAGCAGTCCCCTAGACAGGAGAACAAATGAAAAACTGTTTTTT.